The 4 T cell receptor beta chains given below trace back to one sample, sequenced in a study of cytomegalovirus exposure and HLA in healthy donors. PCR amplification relied on 60 Vbeta primers (plus 13 Jbeta primers). Using immunoSEQ multiplex PCR, the repertoire was profiled, and TCRdb retains in-frame clones only, with some absent. The sample has about 170,000 clones; roughly 80% are singletons. Sequencing was done on a sample of PBMCs. Receptors originate from a male donor in good health and CMV-seronegative.

This chain links TRBV6-4 with TRBJ1-6; D not resolved. The CDR3 consists of 15 residues. Trimming stripped 5 bases from V and 10 bases from J, with 18 bases between. Germline CDR1 and CDR2: MRHNA and SNTAGT. DNA for the CDR3: TGTGCCAGCAGTCCCAGGCCCGATGGCACGTCACCCCTCCACTTT. Protein sequence: CASSPRPDGTSPLHF.

This clone was picked up a small number of times. One end of the junction is discordant with germline, which a read error may explain. The chain joins TRBV7-7 to TRBJ2-6; a weak D match, TRBD1 (5 bases). CDR1 is SSHAT, CDR2 FNYEAQ, per germline (reference sequence). The CDR3 is 15 amino acids. The CDR3 loop reads CASSLGASGANVLTF. The CDR3 nucleotides read TGTGCTAGCAGCTTAGGGGCATCTGGGGCCAACGTCCTGACTTTC.

The gene calls are TRBV6-1 and TRBJ1-1; TRBD1 matches 7 bases. The CDR3 runs 17 residues. The germline CDR1 and CDR2 sequences are MNHNS and SASEGT. V lost 0 bases to trimming and J lost 4 bases; unmatched junction nucleotides: 11. The CDR3 DNA sequence: TGTGCCAGCAGTGAAGCGGCGGACAGGAAAACCCCCACTGAAGCTTTCTTT. Amino acid sequence: CASSEAADRKTPTEAFF.

This chain connects TRBV13 to TRBJ2-3; no clear D gene. The CDR3 totals 13 residues. Trimming removed 3 bases from V and 6 bases from J, with 10 bases in between. The V gene's germline CDR1 is PRHDT and CDR2 FYEKMQ (reference sequence). The CDR3 DNA reads as TGTGCCAGCAGCTTTCTAGGAATTGATACGCAGTATTTT. Its protein is CASSFLGIDTQYF.